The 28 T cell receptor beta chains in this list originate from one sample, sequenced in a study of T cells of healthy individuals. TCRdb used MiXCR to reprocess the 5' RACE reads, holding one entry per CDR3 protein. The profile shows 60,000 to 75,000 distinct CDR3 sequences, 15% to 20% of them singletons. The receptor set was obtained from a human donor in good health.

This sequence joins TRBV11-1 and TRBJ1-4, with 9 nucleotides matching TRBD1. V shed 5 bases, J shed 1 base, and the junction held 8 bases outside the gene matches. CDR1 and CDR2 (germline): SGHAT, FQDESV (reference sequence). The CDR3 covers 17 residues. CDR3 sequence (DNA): TGTGCCAGCAGCGACACAGGGGGCGGGGTAACTAATGAAAAACTGTTTTTT. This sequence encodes CASSDTGGGVTNEKLFF.

CDR3: CASSLEQGVYEQYF. CDR3 in DNA: TGCGCCAGCAGCTTGGAACAGGGAGTATACGAGCAGTACTTC. V gene TRBV5-1 combines with J gene TRBJ2-7, with TRBD1 as a possible D gene (6 bases). Germline V gene sequence: CDR1 SGHRS, CDR2 YFSETQ. The CDR3 covers 14 residues. V was shortened by 0 bases and J by 4 bases, with 11 bases between the two germline ends.

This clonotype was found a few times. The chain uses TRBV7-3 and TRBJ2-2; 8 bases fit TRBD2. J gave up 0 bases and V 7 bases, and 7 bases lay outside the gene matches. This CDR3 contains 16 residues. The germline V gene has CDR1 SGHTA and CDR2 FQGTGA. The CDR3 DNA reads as TGTGCCAGCAACTTGGGGCGGGGGGCGAACACCGGGGAGCTGTTTTTT. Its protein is CASNLGRGANTGELFF.

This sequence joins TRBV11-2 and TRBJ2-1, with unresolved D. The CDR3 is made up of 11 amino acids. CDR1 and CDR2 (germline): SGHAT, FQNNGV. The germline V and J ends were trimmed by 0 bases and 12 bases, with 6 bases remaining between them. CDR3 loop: CASSLDTVQFF. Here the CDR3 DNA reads TGTGCCAGCAGCTTAGACACTGTGCAGTTCTTC.

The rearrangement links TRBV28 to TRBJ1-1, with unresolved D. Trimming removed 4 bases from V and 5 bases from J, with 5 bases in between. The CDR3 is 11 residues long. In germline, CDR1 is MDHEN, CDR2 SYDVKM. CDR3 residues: CASSSGTEAFF. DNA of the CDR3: TGTGCCAGCAGTTCCGGGACTGAAGCTTTCTTT. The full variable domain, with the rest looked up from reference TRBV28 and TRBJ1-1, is DVKVTQSSRYLVKRTGEKVFLECVQDMDHENMFWYRQDPGLGLRLIYFSYDVKMKEKGDIPEGYSVSREKKERFSLILESASTNQTSMYLCASSSGTEAFFGQGTRLTVV.

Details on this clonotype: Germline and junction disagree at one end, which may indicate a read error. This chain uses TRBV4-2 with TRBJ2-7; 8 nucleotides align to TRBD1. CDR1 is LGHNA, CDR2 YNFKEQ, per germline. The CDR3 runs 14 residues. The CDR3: CVSSQGTGTYEQYF. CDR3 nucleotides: TGTGTCAGCAGCCAAGGGACAGGAACCTACGAGCAGTACTTC.

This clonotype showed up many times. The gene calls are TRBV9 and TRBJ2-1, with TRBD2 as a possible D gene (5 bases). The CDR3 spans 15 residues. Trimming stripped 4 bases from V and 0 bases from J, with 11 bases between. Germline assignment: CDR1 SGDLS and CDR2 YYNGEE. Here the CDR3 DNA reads TGTGCCAGCAGCCCGGGGTATAGCTCCTACAATGAGCAGTTCTTC. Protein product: CASSPGYSSYNEQFF. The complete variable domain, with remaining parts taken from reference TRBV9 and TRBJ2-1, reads DSGVTQTPKHLITATGQRVTLRCSPRSGDLSVYWYQQSLDQGLQFLIQYYNGEERAKGNILERFSAQQFPDLHSELNLSSLELGDSALYFCASSPGYSSYNEQFFGPGTRLTVL.

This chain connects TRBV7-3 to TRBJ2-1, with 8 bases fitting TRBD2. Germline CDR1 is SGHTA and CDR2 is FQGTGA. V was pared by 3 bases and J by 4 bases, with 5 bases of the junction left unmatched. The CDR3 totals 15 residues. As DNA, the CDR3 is TGTGCCAGCAGCTTTTACGGGGGGGATTACAATGAGCAGTTCTTC. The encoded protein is CASSFYGGDYNEQFF.

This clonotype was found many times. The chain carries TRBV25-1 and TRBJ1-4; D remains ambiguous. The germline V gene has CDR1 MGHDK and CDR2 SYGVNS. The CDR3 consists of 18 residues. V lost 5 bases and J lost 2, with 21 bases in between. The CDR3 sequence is CASSSKFGFAATNEKLFF. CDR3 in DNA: TGTGCCAGCAGTAGTAAATTCGGTTTTGCGGCTACTAATGAAAAACTGTTTTTT.

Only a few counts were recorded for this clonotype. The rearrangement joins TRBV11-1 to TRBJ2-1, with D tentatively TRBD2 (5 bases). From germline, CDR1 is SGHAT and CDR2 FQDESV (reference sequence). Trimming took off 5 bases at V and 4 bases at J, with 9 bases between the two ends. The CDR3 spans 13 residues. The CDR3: CASSPERYNEQFF. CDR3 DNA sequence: TGTGCCAGCAGCCCCGAGCGGTACAATGAGCAGTTCTTC.

CDR3 region: CASSPGRGGRQPQHF. Written as DNA, the CDR3 is TGCGCCAGCAGCCCCGGGAGGGGAGGGCGTCAGCCCCAGCATTTT. The chain joins TRBV4-1 to TRBJ1-5, with a weak D call TRBD1 (5 bases). The V and J ends lost 4 bases and 6 bases respectively, with 16 bases between them. Germline assignment: CDR1 MGHRA and CDR2 YSYEKL. The length of the CDR3 is 15 residues.

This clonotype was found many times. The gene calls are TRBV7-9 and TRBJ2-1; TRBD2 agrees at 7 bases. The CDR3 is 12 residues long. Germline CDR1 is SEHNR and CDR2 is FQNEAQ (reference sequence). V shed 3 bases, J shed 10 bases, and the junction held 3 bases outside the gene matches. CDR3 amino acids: CASSFTGLEQFF. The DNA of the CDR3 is TGTGCCAGCAGCTTTACGGGACTAGAGCAGTTCTTC.

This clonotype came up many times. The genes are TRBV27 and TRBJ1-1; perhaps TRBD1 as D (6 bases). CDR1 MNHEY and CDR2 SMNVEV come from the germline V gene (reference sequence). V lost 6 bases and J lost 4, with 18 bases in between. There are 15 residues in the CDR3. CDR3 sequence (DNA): TGTGCCAGCAGAGCTACACAGGGCTACGGCACTGAAGCTTTCTTT. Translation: CASRATQGYGTEAFF.

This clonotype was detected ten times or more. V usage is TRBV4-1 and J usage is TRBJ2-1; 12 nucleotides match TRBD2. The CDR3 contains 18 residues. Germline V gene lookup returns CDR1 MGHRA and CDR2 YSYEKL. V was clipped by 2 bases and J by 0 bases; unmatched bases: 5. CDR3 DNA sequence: TGCGCCAGCAGCCAAACGTCTAGCGGGGGGGTCTCCTACAATGAGCAGTTCTTC. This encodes CASSQTSSGGVSYNEQFF.

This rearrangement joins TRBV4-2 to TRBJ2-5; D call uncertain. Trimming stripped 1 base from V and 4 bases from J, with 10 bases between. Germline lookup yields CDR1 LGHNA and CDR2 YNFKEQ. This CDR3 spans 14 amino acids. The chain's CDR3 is CASSQVVGRETQYF. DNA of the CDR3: TGTGCCAGCAGCCAAGTTGTAGGCAGAGAGACCCAGTACTTC.

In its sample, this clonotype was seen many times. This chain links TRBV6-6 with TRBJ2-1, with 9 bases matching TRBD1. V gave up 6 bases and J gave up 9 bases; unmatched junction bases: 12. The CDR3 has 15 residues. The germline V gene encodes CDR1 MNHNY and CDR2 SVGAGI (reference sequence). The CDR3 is CASSPTGGEVSEQFF. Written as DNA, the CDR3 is TGTGCCAGCAGCCCGACAGGGGGGGAAGTATCTGAGCAGTTCTTC.

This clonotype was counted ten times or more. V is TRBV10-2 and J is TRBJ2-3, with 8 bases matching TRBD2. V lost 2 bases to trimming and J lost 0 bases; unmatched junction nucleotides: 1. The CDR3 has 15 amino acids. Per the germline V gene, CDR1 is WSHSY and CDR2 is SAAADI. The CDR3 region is CASSEVAGSTDTQYF. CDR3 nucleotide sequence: TGCGCCAGCAGTGAGGTAGCGGGGAGCACAGATACGCAGTATTTT.

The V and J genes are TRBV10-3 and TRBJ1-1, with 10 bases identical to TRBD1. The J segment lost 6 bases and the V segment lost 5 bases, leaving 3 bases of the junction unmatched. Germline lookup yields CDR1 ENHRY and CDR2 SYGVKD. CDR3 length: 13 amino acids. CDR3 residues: CAISSGQGAEAFF. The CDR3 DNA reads TGTGCCATCAGTAGTGGACAGGGGGCTGAAGCTTTCTTT.

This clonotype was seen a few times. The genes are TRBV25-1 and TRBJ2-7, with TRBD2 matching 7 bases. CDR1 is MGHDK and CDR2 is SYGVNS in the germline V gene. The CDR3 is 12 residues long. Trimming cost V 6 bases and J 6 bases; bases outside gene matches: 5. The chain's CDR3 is CASRASGFEQYF. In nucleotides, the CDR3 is TGTGCCAGCAGGGCTAGCGGATTCGAGCAGTACTTC.

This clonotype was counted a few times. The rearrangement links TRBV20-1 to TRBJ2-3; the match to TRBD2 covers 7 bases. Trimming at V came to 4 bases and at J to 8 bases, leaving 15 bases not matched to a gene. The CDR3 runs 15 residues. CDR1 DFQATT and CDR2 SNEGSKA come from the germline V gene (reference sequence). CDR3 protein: CSAKVSGSAFGTQYF. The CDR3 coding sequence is TGCAGTGCTAAAGTTAGCGGGTCGGCCTTCGGTACGCAGTATTTT.

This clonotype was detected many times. The CDR3 bases are TGCAGCGTTGAAGATCAAGGACAGGGGGTACGAGAGACCCAGTACTTC. Translated: CSVEDQGQGVRETQYF. The chain joins TRBV29-1 to TRBJ2-5, with 10 bases matching TRBD1. Trimming took 0 bases from V and 4 from J; bases not matched to a gene: 8. Germline V lookup: CDR1 SQVTM, CDR2 ANQGSEA. CDR3 length: 16 residues.

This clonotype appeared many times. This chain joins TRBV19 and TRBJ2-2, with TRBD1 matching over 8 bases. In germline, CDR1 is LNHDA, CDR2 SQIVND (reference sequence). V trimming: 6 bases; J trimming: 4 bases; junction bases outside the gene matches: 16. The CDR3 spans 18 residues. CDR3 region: CASSLRLRTGLGTGELFF. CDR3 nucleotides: TGTGCCAGTAGCCTTCGCCTTAGGACAGGGTTGGGCACCGGGGAGCTGTTTTTT.

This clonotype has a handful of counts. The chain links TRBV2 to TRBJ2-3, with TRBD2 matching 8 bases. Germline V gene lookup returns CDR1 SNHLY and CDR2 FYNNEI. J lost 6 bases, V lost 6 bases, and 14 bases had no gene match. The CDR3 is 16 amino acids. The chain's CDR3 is CASSPWITGGLDTQYF. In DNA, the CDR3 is TGTGCCAGCAGCCCTTGGATTACGGGGGGGCTGGATACGCAGTATTTT.

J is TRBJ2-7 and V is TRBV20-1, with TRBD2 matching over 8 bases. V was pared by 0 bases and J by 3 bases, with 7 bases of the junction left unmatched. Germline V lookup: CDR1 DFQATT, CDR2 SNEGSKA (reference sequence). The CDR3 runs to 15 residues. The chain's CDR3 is CSARDAGGLGYEQYF. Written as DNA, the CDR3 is TGCAGTGCTAGAGATGCGGGAGGCTTAGGCTACGAGCAGTACTTC.

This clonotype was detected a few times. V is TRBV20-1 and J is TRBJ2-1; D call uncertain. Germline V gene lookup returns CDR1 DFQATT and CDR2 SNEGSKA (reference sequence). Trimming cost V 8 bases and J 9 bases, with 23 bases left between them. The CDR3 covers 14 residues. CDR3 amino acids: CSSFPFRLGREQFF. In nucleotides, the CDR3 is TGCAGTTCTTTCCCTTTCAGACTTGGGCGTGAGCAGTTCTTC.

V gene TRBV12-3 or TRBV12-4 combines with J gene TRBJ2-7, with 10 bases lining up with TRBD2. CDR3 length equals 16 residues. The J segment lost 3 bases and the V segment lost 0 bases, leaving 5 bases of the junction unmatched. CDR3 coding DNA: TGTGCCAGCAGTTTAGCCCAAGCGGGAGGGGGCTACGAGCAGTACTTC. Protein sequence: CASSLAQAGGGYEQYF.

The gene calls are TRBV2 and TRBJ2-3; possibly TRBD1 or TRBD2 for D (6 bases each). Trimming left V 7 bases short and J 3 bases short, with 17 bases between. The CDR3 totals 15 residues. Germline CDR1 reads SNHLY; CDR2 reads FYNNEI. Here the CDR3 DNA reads TGTGCCAGCACGTATGGGGGGCGGTTAACAGATACGCAGTATTTT. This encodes CASTYGGRLTDTQYF.

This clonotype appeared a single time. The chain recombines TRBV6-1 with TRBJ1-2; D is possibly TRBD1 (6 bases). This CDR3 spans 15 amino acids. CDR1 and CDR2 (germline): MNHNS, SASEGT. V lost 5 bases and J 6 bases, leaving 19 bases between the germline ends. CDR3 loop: CASSPSEQGRNGYTF. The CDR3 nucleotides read TGTGCCAGCAGTCCTTCCGAACAGGGTAGGAATGGCTACACCTTC.